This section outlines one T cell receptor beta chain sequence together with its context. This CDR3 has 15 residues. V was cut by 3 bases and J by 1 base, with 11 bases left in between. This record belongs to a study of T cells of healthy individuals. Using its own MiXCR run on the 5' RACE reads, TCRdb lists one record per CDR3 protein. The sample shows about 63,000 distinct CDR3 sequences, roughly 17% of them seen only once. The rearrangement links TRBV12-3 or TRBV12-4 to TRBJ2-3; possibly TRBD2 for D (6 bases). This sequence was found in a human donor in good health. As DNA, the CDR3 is TGTGCCAGCAGTTTCAGGCGGGAAGGCACAGATACGCAGTATTTT. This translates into CASSFRREGTDTQYF.